What follows are 27 T cell receptor beta chains derived from one specimen sequenced in a study of T cells in localized non-small cell lung cancer. Here immunoSEQ multiplex PCR was the method, and the copy in TCRdb shows in-frame clones only, minus some. The sample gives some 1,100 clones, about 25% of which show up once; less than 20% is in the top ten. The material sequenced was normal lung tissue next to the tumor, taken before any cancer treatment. These receptors all stem from a female donor over 55 with stage III lung adenocarcinoma.

The gene calls are TRBV19 and TRBJ2-3; 14 positions agree with TRBD2. The germline V gene encodes CDR1 LNHDA and CDR2 SQIVND (reference sequence). The junction had 3 bases not matched to a gene; V was cut back by 3 bases and J by 4 bases. The CDR3 is 16 residues long. CDR3 nucleotides: TGTGCCAGTAGTATCCGACTAGCGGGAGGGCCAGATACGCAGTATTTT. Translation gives CASSIRLAGGPDTQYF.

The chain employs TRBV29-1 and TRBJ1-5; D is possibly TRBD1 (5 bases). V lost 4 bases to trimming and J lost 5 bases, with 12 bases between them. Germline V gene sequence: CDR1 SQVTM, CDR2 ANQGSEA. CDR3 length equals 13 residues. The DNA for the CDR3 is TGCAGCGTTGGGGTGGGGGACGATCAGCCCCAGCATTTT. This codes for CSVGVGDDQPQHF.

The rearrangement links TRBV18 to TRBJ2-7; D is possibly TRBD2 (6 bases). Trimming took off 2 bases at V and 6 bases at J, with 14 bases between the two ends. Germline assignment: CDR1 KGHSH and CDR2 LQKENI. The CDR3 extends over 14 amino acids. The CDR3 is CASSPIWGEFEQYF. The CDR3 bases are TGTGCCAGCTCACCAATATGGGGGGAGTTCGAGCAGTACTTC.

The gene calls are TRBV19 and TRBJ1-2, with TRBD1 identical over 7 bases. CDR3 length: 14 residues. Germline assignment: CDR1 LNHDA and CDR2 SQIVND (reference sequence). The ends lost 1 base at V and 7 bases at J; junction bases unmatched: 6. The DNA of the CDR3 is TGTGCCAGTAGTATAGCCGGGACAGTTGTTGGCTACACCTTC. Translated, it gives CASSIAGTVVGYTF.

This clone has only a few counts. This sequence joins TRBV6-8 and TRBJ2-5, with 9 bases fitting TRBD2. This CDR3 spans 15 amino acids. Germline assignment: CDR1 MNHGY and CDR2 SAAAGT. With V trimmed by 4 bases and J by 5 bases, 8 bases remained unmatched. The DNA of the CDR3 is TGTGCCAGCAGTTTAGCGGGAGTATCGAGCGAGACCCAGTACTTC. Its translation is CASSLAGVSSETQYF.

Relative to its sample, this clone is large. The V gene is TRBV9, the J gene TRBJ2-7; perhaps TRBD1 as D (6 bases). Per germline, CDR1 SGDLS and CDR2 YYNGEE. Deletions cut 5 bases from V and 7 bases from J, with 22 bases between. The length of the CDR3 is 15 residues. CDR3 in DNA: TGTGCCAGCAGTGAAGGGGACATTGCCCCAGGGGAGCAGTACTTC. Translation: CASSEGDIAPGEQYF.

This clone was observed a few times. The V call is TRBV7-7, the J call TRBJ1-4, with TRBD1 as a possible D gene (6 bases). The CDR3 contains 16 residues. V was cut by 1 base and J by 8 bases, with 17 bases left in between. In germline, CDR1 is SSHAT, CDR2 FNYEAQ (reference sequence). DNA of the CDR3: TGTGCCAGCAGCTTAGAACCCCAGGGGAGTTGGGAAAAACTGTTTTTT. Protein product: CASSLEPQGSWEKLFF.

This clone was picked up a small number of times. The genes are TRBV10-2 and TRBJ2-7; TRBD1 aligns across 7 bases. The germline gives CDR1 WSHSY, CDR2 SAAADI. The length of the CDR3 is 13 residues. V shed 7 bases, J shed 2 bases, and the junction held 5 bases outside the gene matches. The DNA for the CDR3 is TGCGCCAGCATGGGACAGTCCACCTACGAGCAGTACTTC. Protein product: CASMGQSTYEQYF.

V usage is TRBV9 and J usage is TRBJ1-5; 8 bases are shared with TRBD1. V dropped 5 bases and J dropped 3; count of bases not matched to a gene: 4. The V gene's germline CDR1 is SGDLS and CDR2 YYNGEE. The CDR3 spans 14 residues. CDR3 nucleotide sequence: TGTGCCAGCAGTCTGACAGGGGTCAATCAGCCCCAGCATTTT. Translated: CASSLTGVNQPQHF.

The table lists this clone with a few counts. The rearrangement joins TRBV14 to TRBJ2-4; D perhaps matches TRBD1 (6 bases). The germline V gene has CDR1 SGHDN and CDR2 FVKESK. The V end lost 0 bases, the J end lost 0 bases, and 9 bases lay between the germline ends. This CDR3 has 16 amino acids. CDR3 bases: TGTGCCAGCAGCCAAGAGGACAGATCAGCCAAAAACATTCAGTACTTC. It yields the protein CASSQEDRSAKNIQYF.

This clone rates as large (0.1 to 1%). This rearrangement joins TRBV29-1 to TRBJ1-5, with 10 positions matching TRBD1. The V gene's germline CDR1 is SQVTM and CDR2 ANQGSEA. This CDR3 has 15 amino acids. V shed 4 bases and J 6 bases; nucleotides not matched to a gene: 9. CDR3 sequence: CSVAGTGAGGQPQHF. In nucleotides, the CDR3 is TGCAGCGTTGCCGGGACAGGGGCAGGAGGTCAGCCCCAGCATTTT.

This clone was seen more than once but under ten times. This chain connects TRBV11-3 to TRBJ1-2; 8 positions agree with TRBD1. Trimming cost V 5 bases and J 6 bases; bases outside gene matches: 11. The CDR3 spans 15 residues. The V gene's germline CDR1 is SGHNT and CDR2 YENEEA. In DNA, the CDR3 is TGTGCCAGCAGCCCCCGGACAGGGAACACTGATGGCTACACCTTC. Translation: CASSPRTGNTDGYTF.

The J gene is TRBJ2-1, the V gene TRBV30; D not resolved. Per germline, CDR1 GTSNPN and CDR2 SVGIG (reference sequence). CDR3 length: 12 residues. V lost 4 bases and J lost 7, with 11 bases in between. CDR3 in amino acids: CAWNSEVNEQFF. The CDR3 coding sequence is TGTGCCTGGAATTCGGAAGTTAATGAGCAGTTCTTC.

The V gene is TRBV5-1, the J gene TRBJ2-5; D is unresolved. The CDR3 is 14 amino acids. The V gene lost 0 bases and the J gene lost 1 base, with 7 bases spanning the gap. The germline gives CDR1 SGHRS, CDR2 YFSETQ. The CDR3, as DNA: TGCGCCAGCAGCTTGGAGGGAACCCAAGAGACCCAGTACTTC. Its protein is CASSLEGTQETQYF.

This clone has only a few counts. The chain combines TRBV11-3 with TRBJ1-1; D remains ambiguous. The length of the CDR3 is 14 residues. V gave up 5 bases and J gave up 2 bases, with 12 bases separating them. The V gene's germline CDR1 is SGHNT and CDR2 YENEEA. CDR3 DNA sequence: TGTGCCAGCAGCGTCTCAGGTTTTAACACTGAAGCTTTCTTT. Its translation is CASSVSGFNTEAFF.

This clone was seen only a few times. This chain uses TRBV28 with TRBJ2-5; 12 bases are shared with TRBD2. Germline V gene lookup returns CDR1 MDHEN and CDR2 SYDVKM. CDR3 size: 15 residues. J was trimmed by 5 bases and V by 5 bases; bases with no gene match: 6. The CDR3 DNA sequence: TGTGCCAGCAGTGTTACTAGCGGGAGGCGCGAGACCCAGTACTTC. This translates into CASSVTSGRRETQYF.

V usage is TRBV6-8 and J usage is TRBJ2-1; possible D gene TRBD1, 5 bases. CDR1 is MNHGY and CDR2 is SAAAGT in the germline V gene. The CDR3 is made up of 13 amino acids. Trimming cost V 3 bases and J 9 bases, with 12 bases left between them. CDR3 bases: TGTGCCAGCAGTTATATCAGGGCAAGTGAGCAGTTCTTC. Translated: CASSYIRASEQFF.

The rearrangement joins TRBV10-1 to TRBJ2-5; tentative D call: TRBD1 (6 bases). V lost 3 bases and J 2 bases, leaving 7 bases between the germline ends. Germline V lookup: CDR1 WNHNN, CDR2 SYGVQD (reference sequence). The length of the CDR3 is 13 residues. CDR3 protein: CASSDRGQETQYF. The CDR3 coding sequence is TGCGCCAGCAGTGACAGGGGTCAAGAGACCCAGTACTTC.

The chain has TRBV7-5 and TRBJ1-4; the D call in the table, TRBD1, was not verified against the DNA. TRBV7-5 constitutes a pseudogene. CDR3 length: 14 amino acids. The CDR3 DNA sequence: TGTGCCAGCGGCACAGGGACCTTAAATGAAAAACTGTTTTTT. Translation: CASGTGTLNEKLFF.

The rearrangement links TRBV19 to TRBJ1-5; D remains unclear. Trimming stripped 0 bases from V and 2 bases from J, with 8 bases between. The CDR3 has 15 amino acids. Germline V gene data show CDR1 as LNHDA and CDR2 as SQIVND (reference sequence). This chain's CDR3 is CASSIDYGGNQPQHF. In DNA, the CDR3 is TGTGCCAGTAGTATAGACTACGGGGGCAATCAGCCCCAGCATTTT.

This clone occurred a few times. The V and J genes are TRBV11-3 and TRBJ2-5; 9 positions match TRBD2. Germline V gives CDR1 SGHNT, CDR2 YENEEA. This CDR3 comprises 15 residues. V was clipped by 1 base and J by 4 bases; unmatched bases: 4. The CDR3 DNA reads as TGTGCCAGCAGCTTAGGGGCGGGAGGGGGAGAGACCCAGTACTTC. Encoded protein: CASSLGAGGGETQYF.

This chain connects TRBV11-3 to TRBJ1-3; maybe TRBD1 (6 bases). Looked up from germline, CDR1 is SGHNT and CDR2 is YENEEA. The CDR3 runs 17 residues. V lost 5 bases to trimming and J lost 2 bases, with 19 bases between them. CDR3 protein: CASSTTTGQGTGNTIYF. CDR3 DNA sequence: TGTGCCAGCAGCACCACGACAGGTCAAGGGACTGGAAACACCATATATTTT.

This chain joins TRBV30 and TRBJ2-1, with D possibly being TRBD1 (5 bases). The CDR3 covers 13 residues. Germline lookup yields CDR1 GTSNPN and CDR2 SVGIG (reference sequence). V lost 5 bases, J lost 4 bases, and 12 bases lay in between. This CDR3 reads CAWGAMPYNEQFF. CDR3 sequence (DNA): TGTGCCTGGGGGGCCATGCCTTACAATGAGCAGTTCTTC. Full variable domain (outside the CDR3, taken from reference TRBV30 and TRBJ2-1): SQTIHQWPATLVQPVGSPLSLECTVEGTSNPNLYWYRQAAGRGLQLLFYSVGIGQISSEVPQNLSASRPQDRQFILSSKKLLLSDSGFYLCAWGAMPYNEQFFGPGTRLTVL.

This clone qualifies as medium-sized. This chain uses TRBV11-3 with TRBJ1-4; D not resolved. From germline, CDR1 is SGHNT and CDR2 YENEEA. Trimming left V 5 bases short and J 4 bases short, with 20 bases between. The CDR3 contains 17 residues. Here the CDR3 DNA reads TGTGCCAGCAGCCCTTCACCGGGCCAAGTCCTTAATGAAAAACTGTTTTTT. It encodes CASSPSPGQVLNEKLFF.

The V gene is TRBV9, the J gene TRBJ2-2, with D maybe TRBD2 (6 bases). V lost 5 bases, J lost 7 bases, and 18 bases lay in between. CDR1 and CDR2 (germline): SGDLS, YYNGEE. The CDR3 totals 15 residues. CDR3 loop: CASRSETSLIGELFF. The CDR3 coding sequence is TGTGCCAGCAGGAGCGAGACTAGTTTGATCGGGGAGCTGTTTTTT.

Sample share makes this clone large. V gene TRBV11-3 combines with J gene TRBJ1-3, with D perhaps TRBD1 (6 bases). Deletions cut 5 bases from V and 0 bases from J, with 17 bases between. The CDR3 has 17 amino acids. Germline V gene lookup returns CDR1 SGHNT and CDR2 YENEEA. This CDR3 reads CASSIARTGYSGNTIYF. The CDR3 DNA reads as TGTGCCAGCAGCATCGCCCGAACAGGGTACTCTGGAAACACCATATATTTT.

This rearrangement joins TRBV18 to TRBJ2-7, with a possible D match to TRBD2 (6 bases). Germline assignment: CDR1 KGHSH and CDR2 LQKENI. The V end was cut by 3 bases, the J end by 3 bases, with 15 bases between. CDR3 length: 15 amino acids. CDR3 sequence: CASSPGTSFFYEQYF. CDR3 sequence (DNA): TGTGCCAGCTCACCTGGGACTTCATTCTTCTACGAGCAGTACTTC.